The 2 T cell receptor beta chains listed next were all sequenced from one sample in a study of PD-1 blockade in classical Hodgkin lymphoma. Profiling relied on immunoSEQ multiplex PCR, and the TCRdb table lists in-frame clones only, not all of them. The table has approximately 100,000 clones, around 88% seen once. Relapses following autologous stem cell transplantation were seen in all patients, with brentuximab vedotin exposure varying. The sample consisted of peripheral blood mononuclear cells (PBMCs), taken before the second cycle of nivolumab. The receptors were sampled from a human donor with classical Hodgkin lymphoma.

The chain is built from TRBV7-3 and TRBJ2-2; no clear D. Germline loops: CDR1 SGHTA, CDR2 FQGTGA. The ends were cut back, 4 bases at V and 6 bases at J, with 9 bases in the middle. The CDR3 length is 13 residues. CDR3 nucleotide sequence: TGTGCCAGCAGCTGGAACTGGTCCGGGGAGCTGTTTTTT. Its protein is CASSWNWSGELFF.

This chain joins TRBV30 and TRBJ1-1; TRBD1 aligns across 8 bases. Trimming cost V 7 bases and J 6 bases; bases outside gene matches: 7. The CDR3 has 12 amino acids. Germline CDR1 and CDR2: GTSNPN and SVGIG (reference sequence). Written as DNA, the CDR3 is TGTGCCTCTCAGGGGGCCGGGGCTGAAGCTTTCTTT. The encoded protein is CASQGAGAEAFF.